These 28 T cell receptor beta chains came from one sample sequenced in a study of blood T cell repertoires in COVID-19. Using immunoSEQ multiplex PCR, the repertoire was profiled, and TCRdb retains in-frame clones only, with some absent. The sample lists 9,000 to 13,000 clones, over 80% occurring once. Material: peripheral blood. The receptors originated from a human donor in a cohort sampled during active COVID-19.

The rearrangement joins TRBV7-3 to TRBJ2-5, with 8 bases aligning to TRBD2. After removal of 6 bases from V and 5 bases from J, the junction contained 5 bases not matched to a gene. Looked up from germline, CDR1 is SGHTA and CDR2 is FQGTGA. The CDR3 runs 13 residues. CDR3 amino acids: CASRSGGSETQYF. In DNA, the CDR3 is TGTGCCAGCAGGAGCGGGGGCTCGGAGACCCAGTACTTC.

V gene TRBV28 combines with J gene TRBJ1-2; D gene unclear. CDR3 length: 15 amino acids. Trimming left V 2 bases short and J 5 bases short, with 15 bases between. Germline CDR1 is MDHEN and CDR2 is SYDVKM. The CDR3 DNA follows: TGTGCCAGCAGTTTAGTAGCCAGCCAAATGTATGGCTACACCTTC. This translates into CASSLVASQMYGYTF.

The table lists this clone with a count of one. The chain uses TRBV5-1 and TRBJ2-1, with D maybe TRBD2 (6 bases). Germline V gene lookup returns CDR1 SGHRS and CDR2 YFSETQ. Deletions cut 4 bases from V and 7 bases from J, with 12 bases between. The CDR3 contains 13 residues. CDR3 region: CASSPGGANEQFF. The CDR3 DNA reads TGCGCCAGCAGCCCCGGAGGGGCGAATGAGCAGTTCTTC.

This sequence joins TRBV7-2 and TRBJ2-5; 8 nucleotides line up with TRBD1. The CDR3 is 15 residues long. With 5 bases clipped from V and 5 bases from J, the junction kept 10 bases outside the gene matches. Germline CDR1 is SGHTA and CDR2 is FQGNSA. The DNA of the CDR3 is TGTGCCAGCAGCACGGTAGCAGGGGGCTGGGAGACCCAGTACTTC. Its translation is CASSTVAGGWETQYF.

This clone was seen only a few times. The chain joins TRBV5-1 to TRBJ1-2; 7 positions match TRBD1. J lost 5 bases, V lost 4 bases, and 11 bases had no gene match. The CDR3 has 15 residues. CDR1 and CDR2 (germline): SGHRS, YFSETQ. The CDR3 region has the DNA TGCGCCAGCAGCCCAATAGGGGGCGCCGATTATGGCTACACCTTC. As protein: CASSPIGGADYGYTF. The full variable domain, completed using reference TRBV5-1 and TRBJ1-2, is KAGVTQTPRYLIKTRGQQVTLSCSPISGHRSVSWYQQTPGQGLQFLFEYFSETQRNKGNFPGRFSGRQFSNSRSEMNVSTLELGDSALYLCASSPIGGADYGYTFGSGTRLTVV.

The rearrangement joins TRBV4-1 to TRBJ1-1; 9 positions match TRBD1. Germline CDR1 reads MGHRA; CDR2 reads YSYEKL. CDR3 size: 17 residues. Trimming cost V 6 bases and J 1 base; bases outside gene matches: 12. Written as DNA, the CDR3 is TGCGCCAGCAGTCGGATAACAGGGGGCGAAGGGAACACTGAAGCTTTCTTT. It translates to CASSRITGGEGNTEAFF.

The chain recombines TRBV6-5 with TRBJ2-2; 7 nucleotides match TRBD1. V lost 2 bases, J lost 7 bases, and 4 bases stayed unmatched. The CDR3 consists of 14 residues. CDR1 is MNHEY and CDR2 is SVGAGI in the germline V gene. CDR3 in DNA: TGTGCCAGCAGTTACGGACAGGCAGTCGGGGAGCTGTTTTTT. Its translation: CASSYGQAVGELFF.

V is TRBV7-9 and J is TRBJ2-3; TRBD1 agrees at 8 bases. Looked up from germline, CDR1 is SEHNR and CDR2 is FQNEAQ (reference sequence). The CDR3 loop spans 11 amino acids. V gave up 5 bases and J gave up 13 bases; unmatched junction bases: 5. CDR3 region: CASSTDRAEYF. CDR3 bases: TGTGCCAGCAGCACGGACAGGGCAGAGTATTTT.

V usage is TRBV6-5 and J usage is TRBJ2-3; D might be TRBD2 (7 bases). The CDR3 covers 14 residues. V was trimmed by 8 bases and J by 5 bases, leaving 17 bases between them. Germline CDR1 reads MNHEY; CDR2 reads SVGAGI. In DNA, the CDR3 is TGTGCCAGCGGGGGGGGCAGGGCGGAAGATACGCAGTATTTT. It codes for CASGGGRAEDTQYF.

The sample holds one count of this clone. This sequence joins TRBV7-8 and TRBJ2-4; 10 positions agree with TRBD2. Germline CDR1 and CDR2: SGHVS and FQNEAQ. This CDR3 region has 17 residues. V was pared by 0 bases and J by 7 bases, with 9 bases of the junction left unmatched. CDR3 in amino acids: CASSLAGAGGPLNIQYF. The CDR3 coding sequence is TGTGCCAGCAGCTTAGCCGGAGCGGGGGGGCCGCTGAACATTCAGTACTTC.

DNA for the CDR3: TGTGCCAGCAGCTTGGCAGGGGCAGCCAAAAACATTCAGTACTTC. Its protein product is CASSLAGAAKNIQYF. The rearrangement uses TRBV11-1 and TRBJ2-4, with a possible D match to TRBD1 (6 bases). Per the germline V gene, CDR1 is SGHAT and CDR2 is FQDESV (reference sequence). V was shortened by 3 bases and J by 0 bases, with 9 bases between the two germline ends. CDR3 length: 15 residues. Supplemented by reference TRBV11-1 and TRBJ2-4, the full variable domain reads EAEVAQSPRYKITEKSQAVAFWCDPISGHATLYWYRQILGQGPELLVQFQDESVVDDSQLPKDRFSAERLKGVDSTLKIQPAELGDSAMYLCASSLAGAAKNIQYFGAGTRLSVL.

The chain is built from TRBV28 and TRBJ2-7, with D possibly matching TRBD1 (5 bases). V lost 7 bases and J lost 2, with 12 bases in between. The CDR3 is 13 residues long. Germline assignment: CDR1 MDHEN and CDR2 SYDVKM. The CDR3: CASTHRPTYEQYF. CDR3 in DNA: TGTGCCAGCACGCACAGGCCCACCTACGAGCAGTACTTC.

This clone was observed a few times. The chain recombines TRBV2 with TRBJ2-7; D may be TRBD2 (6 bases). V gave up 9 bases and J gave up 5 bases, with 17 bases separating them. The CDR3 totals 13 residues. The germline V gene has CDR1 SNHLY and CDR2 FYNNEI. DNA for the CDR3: TGTGCCAGGACTCGCCCGGCTAGCGACGAGCAGTACTTC. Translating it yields CARTRPASDEQYF.

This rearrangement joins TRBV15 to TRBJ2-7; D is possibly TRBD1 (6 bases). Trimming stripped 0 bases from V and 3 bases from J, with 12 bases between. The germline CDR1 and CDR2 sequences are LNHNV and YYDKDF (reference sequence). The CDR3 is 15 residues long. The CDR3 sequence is CATSRDLTGGYEQYF. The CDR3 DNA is TGTGCCACCAGCAGAGATTTGACAGGTGGCTACGAGCAGTACTTC.

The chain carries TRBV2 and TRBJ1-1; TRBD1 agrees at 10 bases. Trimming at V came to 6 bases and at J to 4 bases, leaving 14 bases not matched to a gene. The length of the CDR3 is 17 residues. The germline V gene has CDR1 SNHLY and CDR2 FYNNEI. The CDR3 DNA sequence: TGTGCCAGCAGCTGGTCCGCGACAGGGGGCCATGGCACTGAAGCTTTCTTT. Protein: CASSWSATGGHGTEAFF.

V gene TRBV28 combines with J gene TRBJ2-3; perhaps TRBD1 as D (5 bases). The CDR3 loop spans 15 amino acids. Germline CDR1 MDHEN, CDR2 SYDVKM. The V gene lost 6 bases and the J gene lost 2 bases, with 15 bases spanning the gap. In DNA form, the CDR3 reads TGTGCCAGCAGCCCAGGGAAAGCCCCCACAGATACGCAGTATTTT. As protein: CASSPGKAPTDTQYF.

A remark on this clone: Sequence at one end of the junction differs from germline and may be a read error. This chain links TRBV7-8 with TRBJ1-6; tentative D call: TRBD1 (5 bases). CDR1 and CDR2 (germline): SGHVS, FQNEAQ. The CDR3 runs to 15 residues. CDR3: CASSLVGQGGSPLYF. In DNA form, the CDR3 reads TGTGCCAGCAGCTTAGTGGGGCAGGGAGGTTCACCCCTCTACTTT.

CDR3 loop: CASSWDRPTPEAFF. The CDR3 nucleotides are TGTGCCAGCAGCTGGGACAGGCCGACCCCTGAAGCTTTCTTT. The chain has TRBV5-5 and TRBJ1-1; TRBD1 aligns across 8 bases. J lost 6 bases, V lost 3 bases, and 7 bases had no gene match. Germline V gene sequence: CDR1 SGHKS, CDR2 YYEKEE (reference sequence). The CDR3 extends over 14 amino acids.

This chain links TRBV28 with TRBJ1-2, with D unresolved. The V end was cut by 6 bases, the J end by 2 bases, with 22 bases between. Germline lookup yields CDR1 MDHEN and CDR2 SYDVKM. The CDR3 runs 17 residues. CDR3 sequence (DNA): TGTGCCAGCAGCTACCTCCCCTTTTTCCCGGGGAACTATGGCTACACCTTC. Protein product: CASSYLPFFPGNYGYTF.

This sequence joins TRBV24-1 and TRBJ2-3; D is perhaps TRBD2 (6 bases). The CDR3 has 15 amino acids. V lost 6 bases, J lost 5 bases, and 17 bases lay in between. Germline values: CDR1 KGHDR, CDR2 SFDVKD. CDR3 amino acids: CATSRGWGVRDTQYF. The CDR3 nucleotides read TGTGCCACCAGTCGGGGGTGGGGGGTGCGAGATACGCAGTATTTT.

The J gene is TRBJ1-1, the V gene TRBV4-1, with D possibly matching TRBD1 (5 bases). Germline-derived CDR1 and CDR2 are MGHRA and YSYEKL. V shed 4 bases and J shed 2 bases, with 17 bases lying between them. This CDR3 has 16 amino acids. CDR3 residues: CASSPSRGYVNTEAFF. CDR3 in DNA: TGCGCCAGCAGCCCCTCAAGGGGATATGTCAACACTGAAGCTTTCTTT.

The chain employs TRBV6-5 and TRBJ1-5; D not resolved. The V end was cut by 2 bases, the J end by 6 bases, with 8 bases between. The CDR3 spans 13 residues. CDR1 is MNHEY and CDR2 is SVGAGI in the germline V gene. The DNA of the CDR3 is TGTGCCAGCAGTTACGGGCACTCTCAGCCCCAGCATTTT. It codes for CASSYGHSQPQHF.

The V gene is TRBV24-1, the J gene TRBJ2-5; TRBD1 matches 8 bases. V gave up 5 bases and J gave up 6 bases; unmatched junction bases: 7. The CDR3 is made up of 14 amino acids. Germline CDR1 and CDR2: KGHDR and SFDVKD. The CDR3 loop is CATSAPGGGKTQYF. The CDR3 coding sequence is TGTGCCACCAGTGCCCCAGGGGGCGGTAAGACCCAGTACTTC.

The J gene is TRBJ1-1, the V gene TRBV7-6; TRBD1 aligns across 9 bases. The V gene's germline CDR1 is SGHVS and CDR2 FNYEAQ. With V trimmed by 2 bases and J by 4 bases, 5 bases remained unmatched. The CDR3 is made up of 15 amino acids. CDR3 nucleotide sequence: TGTGCCAGCAGCTTAAGAACAGGGGGCGGCACTGAAGCTTTCTTT. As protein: CASSLRTGGGTEAFF. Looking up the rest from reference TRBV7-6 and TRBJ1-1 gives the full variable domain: GAGVSQSPRYKVTKRGQDVALRCDPISGHVSLYWYRQALGQGPEFLTYFNYEAQQDKSGLPNDRFSAERPEGSISTLTIQRTEQRDSAMYRCASSLRTGGGTEAFFGQGTRLTVV.

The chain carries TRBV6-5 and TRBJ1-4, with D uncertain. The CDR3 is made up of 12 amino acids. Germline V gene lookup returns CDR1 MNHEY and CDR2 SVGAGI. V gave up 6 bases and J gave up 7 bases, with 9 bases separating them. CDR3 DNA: TGTGCCAGCAGGTCCGGGGTTGAAAAACTGTTTTTT. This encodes CASRSGVEKLFF.

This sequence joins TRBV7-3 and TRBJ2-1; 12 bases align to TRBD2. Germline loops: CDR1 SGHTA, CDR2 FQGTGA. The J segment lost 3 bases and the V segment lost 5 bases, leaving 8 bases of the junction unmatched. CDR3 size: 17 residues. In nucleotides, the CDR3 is TGTGCCAGCAGCCCAAACCTAGCGGGGGGGATCTACAATGAGCAGTTCTTC. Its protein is CASSPNLAGGIYNEQFF. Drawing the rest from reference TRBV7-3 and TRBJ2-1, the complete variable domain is GAGVSQTPSNKVTEKGKYVELRCDPISGHTALYWYRQSLGQGPEFLIYFQGTGAADDSGLPNDRFFAVRPEGSVSTLKIQRTERGDSAVYLCASSPNLAGGIYNEQFFGPGTRLTVL.

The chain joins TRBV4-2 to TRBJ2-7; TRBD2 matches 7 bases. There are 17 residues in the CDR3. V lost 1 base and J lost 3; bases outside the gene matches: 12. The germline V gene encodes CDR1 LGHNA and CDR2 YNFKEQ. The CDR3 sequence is CASSQVSLADFYYEQYF. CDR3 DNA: TGTGCCAGCAGCCAAGTATCCCTAGCGGACTTTTACTACGAGCAGTACTTC.

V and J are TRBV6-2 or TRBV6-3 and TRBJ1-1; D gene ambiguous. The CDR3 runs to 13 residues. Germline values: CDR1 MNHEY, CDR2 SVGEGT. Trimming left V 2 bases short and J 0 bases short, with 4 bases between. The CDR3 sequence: CASSYVLNTEAFF. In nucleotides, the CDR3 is TGTGCCAGCAGTTACGTCTTGAACACTGAAGCTTTCTTT.